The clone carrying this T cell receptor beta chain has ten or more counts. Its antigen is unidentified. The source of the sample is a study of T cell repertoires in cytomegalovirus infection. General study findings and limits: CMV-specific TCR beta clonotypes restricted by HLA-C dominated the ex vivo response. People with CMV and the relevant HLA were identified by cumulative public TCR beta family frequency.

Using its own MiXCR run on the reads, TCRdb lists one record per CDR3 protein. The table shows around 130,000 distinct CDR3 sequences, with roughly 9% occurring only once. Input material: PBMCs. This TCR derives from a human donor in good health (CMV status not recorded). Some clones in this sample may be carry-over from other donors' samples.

CDR3 amino acids: CASSYGRRGEVPQHF. The CDR3 region has the DNA TGTGCCAGCAGTTACGGTCGACGGGGGGAAGTGCCCCAGCATTTT. This chain joins TRBV6-6 and TRBJ1-5, with a possible D match to TRBD1 (5 bases). CDR3 length: 15 residues. CDR1 is MNHNY and CDR2 is SVGAGI in the germline V gene (reference sequence). V gave up 2 bases and J gave up 9 bases, with 17 bases separating them.